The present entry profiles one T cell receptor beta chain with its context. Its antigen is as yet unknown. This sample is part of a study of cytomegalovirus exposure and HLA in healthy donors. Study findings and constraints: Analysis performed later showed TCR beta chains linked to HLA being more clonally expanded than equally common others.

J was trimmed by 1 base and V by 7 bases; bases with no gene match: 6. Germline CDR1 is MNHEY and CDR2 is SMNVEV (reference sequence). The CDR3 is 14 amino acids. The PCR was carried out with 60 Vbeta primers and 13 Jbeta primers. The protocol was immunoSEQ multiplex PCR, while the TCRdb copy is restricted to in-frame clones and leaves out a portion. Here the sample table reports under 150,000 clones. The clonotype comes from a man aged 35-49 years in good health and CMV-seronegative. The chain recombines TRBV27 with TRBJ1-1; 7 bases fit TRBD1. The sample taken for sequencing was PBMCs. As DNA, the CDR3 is TGTGCCAGCAACAGACAGGGCCCGAACACTGAAGCTTTCTTT. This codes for CASNRQGPNTEAFF.